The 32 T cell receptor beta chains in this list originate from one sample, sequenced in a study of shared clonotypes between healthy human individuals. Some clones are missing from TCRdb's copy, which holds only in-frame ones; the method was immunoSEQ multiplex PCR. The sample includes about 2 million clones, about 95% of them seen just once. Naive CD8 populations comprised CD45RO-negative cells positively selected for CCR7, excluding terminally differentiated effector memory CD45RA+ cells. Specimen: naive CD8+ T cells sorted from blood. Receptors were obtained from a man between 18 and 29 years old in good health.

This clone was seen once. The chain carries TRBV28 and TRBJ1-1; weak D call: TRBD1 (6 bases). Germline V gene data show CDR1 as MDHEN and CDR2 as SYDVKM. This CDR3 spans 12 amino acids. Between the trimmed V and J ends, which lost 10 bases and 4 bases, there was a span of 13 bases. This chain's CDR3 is CATSDSRTEAFF. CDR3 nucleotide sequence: TGTGCCACCTCGGACAGCCGCACTGAAGCTTTCTTT.

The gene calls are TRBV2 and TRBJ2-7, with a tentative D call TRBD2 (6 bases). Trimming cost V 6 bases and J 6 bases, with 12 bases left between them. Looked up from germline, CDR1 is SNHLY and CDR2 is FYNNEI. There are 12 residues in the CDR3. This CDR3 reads CASRGGKIEQYF. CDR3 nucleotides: TGTGCCAGCAGGGGGGGAAAGATCGAGCAGTACTTC.

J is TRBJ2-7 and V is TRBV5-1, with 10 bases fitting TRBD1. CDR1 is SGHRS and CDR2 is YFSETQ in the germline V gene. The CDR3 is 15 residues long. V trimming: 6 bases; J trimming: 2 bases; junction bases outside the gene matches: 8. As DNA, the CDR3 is TGCGCCAGCAAAGGGGGGACAGGGGAAACCTACGAGCAGTACTTC. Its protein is CASKGGTGETYEQYF.

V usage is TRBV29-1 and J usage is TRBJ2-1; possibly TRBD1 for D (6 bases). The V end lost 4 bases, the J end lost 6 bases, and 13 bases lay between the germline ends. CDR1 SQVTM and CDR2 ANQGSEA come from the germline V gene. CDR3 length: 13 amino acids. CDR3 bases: TGCAGCGTTGCCCCTACAGGGATCAATGAGCAGTTCTTC. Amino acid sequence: CSVAPTGINEQFF.

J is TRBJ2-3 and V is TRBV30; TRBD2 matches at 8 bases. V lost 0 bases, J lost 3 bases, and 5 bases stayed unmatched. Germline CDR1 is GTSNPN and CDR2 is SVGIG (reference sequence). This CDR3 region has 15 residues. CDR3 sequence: CAWSVERELTDTQYF. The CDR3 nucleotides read TGTGCCTGGAGTGTGGAGCGGGAGTTGACAGATACGCAGTATTTT. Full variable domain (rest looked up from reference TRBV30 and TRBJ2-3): SQTIHQWPATLVQPVGSPLSLECTVEGTSNPNLYWYRQAAGRGLQLLFYSVGIGQISSEVPQNLSASRPQDRQFILSSKKLLLSDSGFYLCAWSVERELTDTQYFGPGTRLTVL.

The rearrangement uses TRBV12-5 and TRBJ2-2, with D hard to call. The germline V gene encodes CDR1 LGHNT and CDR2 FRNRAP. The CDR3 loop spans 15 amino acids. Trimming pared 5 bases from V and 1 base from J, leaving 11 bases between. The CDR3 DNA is TGTGCTAGTGGTCCCCAAAATTGGAACACCGGGGAGCTGTTTTTT. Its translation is CASGPQNWNTGELFF.

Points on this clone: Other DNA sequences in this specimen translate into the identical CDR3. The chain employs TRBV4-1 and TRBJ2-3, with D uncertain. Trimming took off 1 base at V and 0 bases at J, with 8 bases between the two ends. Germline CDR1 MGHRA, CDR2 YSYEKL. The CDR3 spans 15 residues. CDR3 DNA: TGCGCCAGCAGCCAAGTAGAGGATAGCACAGATACGCAGTATTTT. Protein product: CASSQVEDSTDTQYF.

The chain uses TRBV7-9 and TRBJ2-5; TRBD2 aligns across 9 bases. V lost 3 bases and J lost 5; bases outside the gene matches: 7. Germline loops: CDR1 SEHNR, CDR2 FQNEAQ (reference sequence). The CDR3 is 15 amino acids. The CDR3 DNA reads TGTGCCAGCAGCTTGGGTCTAGCGGGATTTGAGACCCAGTACTTC. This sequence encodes CASSLGLAGFETQYF. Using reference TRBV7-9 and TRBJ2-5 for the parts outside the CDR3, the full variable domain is DTGVSQNPRHKITKRGQNVTFRCDPISEHNRLYWYRQTLGQGPEFLTYFQNEAQLEKSRLLSDRFSAERPKGSFSTLEIQRTEQGDSAMYLCASSLGLAGFETQYFGPGTRLLVL.

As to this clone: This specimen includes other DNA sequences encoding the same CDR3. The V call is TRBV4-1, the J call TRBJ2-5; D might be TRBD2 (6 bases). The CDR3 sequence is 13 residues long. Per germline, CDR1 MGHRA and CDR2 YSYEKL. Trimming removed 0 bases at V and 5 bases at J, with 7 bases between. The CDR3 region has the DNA TGCGCCAGCAGCCAAGATCGGGGGGAGACCCAGTACTTC. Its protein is CASSQDRGETQYF.

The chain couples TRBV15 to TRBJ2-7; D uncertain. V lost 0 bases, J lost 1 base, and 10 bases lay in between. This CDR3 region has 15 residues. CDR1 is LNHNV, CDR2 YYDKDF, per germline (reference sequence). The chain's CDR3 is CATSRDAYSSYEQYF. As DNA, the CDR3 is TGTGCCACCAGCAGAGATGCCTACTCGTCCTACGAGCAGTACTTC.

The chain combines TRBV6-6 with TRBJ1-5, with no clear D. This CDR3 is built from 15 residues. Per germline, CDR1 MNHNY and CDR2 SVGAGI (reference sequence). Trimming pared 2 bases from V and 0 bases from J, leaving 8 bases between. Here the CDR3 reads CASSYHKNSNQPQHF. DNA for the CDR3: TGTGCCAGCAGTTACCATAAGAATAGCAATCAGCCCCAGCATTTT.

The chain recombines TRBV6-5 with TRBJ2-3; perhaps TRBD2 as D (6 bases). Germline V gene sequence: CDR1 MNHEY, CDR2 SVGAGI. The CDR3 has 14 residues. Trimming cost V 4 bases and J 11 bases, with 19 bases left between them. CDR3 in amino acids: CASSSRPSGWEQYF. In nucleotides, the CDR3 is TGTGCCAGCAGTTCCAGACCAAGCGGGTGGGAGCAGTATTTT.

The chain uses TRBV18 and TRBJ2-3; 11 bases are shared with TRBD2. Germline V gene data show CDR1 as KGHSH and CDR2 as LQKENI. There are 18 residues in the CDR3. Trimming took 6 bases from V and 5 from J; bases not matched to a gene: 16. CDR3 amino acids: CASSPRSTSGAIKDTQYF. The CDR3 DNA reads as TGTGCCAGCTCCCCCCGCTCGACTAGCGGGGCTATAAAAGATACGCAGTATTTT.

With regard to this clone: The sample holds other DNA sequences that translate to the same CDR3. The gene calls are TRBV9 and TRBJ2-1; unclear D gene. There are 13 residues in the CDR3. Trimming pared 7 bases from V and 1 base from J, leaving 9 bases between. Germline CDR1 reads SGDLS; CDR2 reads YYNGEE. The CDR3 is CASGRGSYNEQFF. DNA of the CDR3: TGTGCCAGCGGACGAGGTTCCTACAATGAGCAGTTCTTC.

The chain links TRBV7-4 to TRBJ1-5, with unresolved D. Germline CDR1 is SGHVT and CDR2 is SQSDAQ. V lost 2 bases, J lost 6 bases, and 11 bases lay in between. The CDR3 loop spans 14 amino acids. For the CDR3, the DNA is TGTGCCAGCAGCTTAAAGGGATTGAGTCAGCCCCAGCATTTT. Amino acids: CASSLKGLSQPQHF.

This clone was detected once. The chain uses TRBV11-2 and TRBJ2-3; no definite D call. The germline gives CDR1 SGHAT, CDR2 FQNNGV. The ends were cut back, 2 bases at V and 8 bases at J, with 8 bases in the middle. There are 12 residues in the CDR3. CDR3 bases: TGTGCCAGCAGCTTAAACGGTGGTACGCAGTATTTT. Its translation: CASSLNGGTQYF.

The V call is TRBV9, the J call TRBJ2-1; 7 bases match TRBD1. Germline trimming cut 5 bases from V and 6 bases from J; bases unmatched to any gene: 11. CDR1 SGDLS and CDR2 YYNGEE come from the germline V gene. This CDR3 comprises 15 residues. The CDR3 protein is CASSQGGISGNEQFF. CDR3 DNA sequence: TGTGCCAGCAGTCAAGGGGGCATTTCTGGCAATGAGCAGTTCTTC.

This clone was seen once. The CDR3, as DNA: TGTGCCAGCAGTCGCGGTGGAAGTCAATCCTACGAGCAGTACTTC. Protein product: CASSRGGSQSYEQYF. The J gene is TRBJ2-7, the V gene TRBV9; D gene unclear. The V and J ends lost 5 bases and 1 base respectively, with 16 bases between them. Germline values: CDR1 SGDLS, CDR2 YYNGEE. The CDR3 sequence is 15 residues long.

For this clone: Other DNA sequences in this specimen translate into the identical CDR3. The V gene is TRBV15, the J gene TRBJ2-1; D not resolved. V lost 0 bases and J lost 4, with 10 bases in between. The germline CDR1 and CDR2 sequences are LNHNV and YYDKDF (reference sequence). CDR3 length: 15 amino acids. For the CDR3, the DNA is TGTGCCACCAGCAGAGATCTCAGCTCTTACAATGAGCAGTTCTTC. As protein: CATSRDLSSYNEQFF.

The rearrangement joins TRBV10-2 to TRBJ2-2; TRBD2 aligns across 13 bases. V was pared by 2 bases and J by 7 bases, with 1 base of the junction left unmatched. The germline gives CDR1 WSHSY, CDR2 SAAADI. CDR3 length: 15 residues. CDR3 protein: CASSETSGRVGELFF. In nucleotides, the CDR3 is TGCGCCAGCAGTGAGACTAGCGGGAGGGTCGGGGAGCTGTTTTTT.

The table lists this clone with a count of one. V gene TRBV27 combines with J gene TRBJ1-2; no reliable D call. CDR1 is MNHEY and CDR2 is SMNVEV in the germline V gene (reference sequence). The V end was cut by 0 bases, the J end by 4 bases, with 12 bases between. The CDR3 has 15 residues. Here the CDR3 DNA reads TGTGCCAGCAGTTTATCGGCAGGATATGTCTATGGCTACACCTTC. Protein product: CASSLSAGYVYGYTF.

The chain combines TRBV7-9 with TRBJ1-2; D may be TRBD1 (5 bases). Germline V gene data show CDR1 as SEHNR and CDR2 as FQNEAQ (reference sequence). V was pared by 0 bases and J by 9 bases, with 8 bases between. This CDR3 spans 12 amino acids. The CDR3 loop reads CASSLATDSYTF. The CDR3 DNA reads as TGTGCCAGCAGCTTAGCCACGGACAGCTACACCTTC.

CDR3 region: CASSSSGNTGELFF. Here the CDR3 DNA reads TGTGCCAGTAGTAGCTCAGGGAATACCGGGGAGCTGTTTTTT. The genes are TRBV19 and TRBJ2-2; tentatively, D is TRBD1 (5 bases). The germline CDR1 and CDR2 sequences are LNHDA and SQIVND (reference sequence). The V and J ends lost 4 bases and 5 bases respectively, with 11 bases between them. This CDR3 region has 14 residues.

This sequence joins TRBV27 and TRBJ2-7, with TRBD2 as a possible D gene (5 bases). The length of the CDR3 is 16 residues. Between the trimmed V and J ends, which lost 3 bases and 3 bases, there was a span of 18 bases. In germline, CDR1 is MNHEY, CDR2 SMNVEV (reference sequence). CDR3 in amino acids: CASSFSAGGGGYEQYF. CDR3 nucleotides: TGTGCCAGCAGTTTTTCCGCTGGCGGAGGCGGCTACGAGCAGTACTTC.

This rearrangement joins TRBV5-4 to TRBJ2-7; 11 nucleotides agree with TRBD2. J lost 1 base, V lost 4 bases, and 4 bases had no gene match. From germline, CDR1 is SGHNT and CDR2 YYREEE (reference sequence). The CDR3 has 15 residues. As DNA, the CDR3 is TGTGCCAGCAGCCTACTAGCGGGGGCGTCCTACGAGCAGTACTTC. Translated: CASSLLAGASYEQYF.

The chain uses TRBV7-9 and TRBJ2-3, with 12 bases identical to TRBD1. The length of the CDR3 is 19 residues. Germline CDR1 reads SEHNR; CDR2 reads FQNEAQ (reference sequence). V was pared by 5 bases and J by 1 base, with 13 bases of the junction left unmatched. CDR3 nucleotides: TGTGCCAGCAGCCGTGGGGCCGGGACAGGGGGCGAGGGCACAGATACGCAGTATTTT. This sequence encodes CASSRGAGTGGEGTDTQYF. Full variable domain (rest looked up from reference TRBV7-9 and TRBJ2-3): DTGVSQNPRHKITKRGQNVTFRCDPISEHNRLYWYRQTLGQGPEFLTYFQNEAQLEKSRLLSDRFSAERPKGSFSTLEIQRTEQGDSAMYLCASSRGAGTGGEGTDTQYFGPGTRLTVL.

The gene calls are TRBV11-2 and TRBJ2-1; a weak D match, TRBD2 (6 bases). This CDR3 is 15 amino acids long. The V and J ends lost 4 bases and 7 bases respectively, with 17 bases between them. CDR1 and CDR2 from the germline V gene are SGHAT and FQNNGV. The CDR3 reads CASSSTSGTGNEQFF. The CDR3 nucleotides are TGTGCCAGCAGCTCGACCTCCGGGACTGGGAATGAGCAGTTCTTC.

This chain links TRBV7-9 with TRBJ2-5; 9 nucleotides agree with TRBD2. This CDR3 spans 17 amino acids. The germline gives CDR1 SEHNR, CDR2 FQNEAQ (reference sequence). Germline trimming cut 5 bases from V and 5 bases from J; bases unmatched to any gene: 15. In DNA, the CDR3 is TGTGCCAGCAGCCCGTCCACCCTAGCGGGGAGCCCCGAGACCCAGTACTTC. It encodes CASSPSTLAGSPETQYF.

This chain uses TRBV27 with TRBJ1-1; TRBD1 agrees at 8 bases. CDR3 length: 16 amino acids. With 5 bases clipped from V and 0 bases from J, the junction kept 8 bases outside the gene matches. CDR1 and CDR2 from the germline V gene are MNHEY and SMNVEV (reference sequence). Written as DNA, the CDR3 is TGTGCCAGCAGTCACGGGACAGGTATCCTGAACACTGAAGCTTTCTTT. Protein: CASSHGTGILNTEAFF.

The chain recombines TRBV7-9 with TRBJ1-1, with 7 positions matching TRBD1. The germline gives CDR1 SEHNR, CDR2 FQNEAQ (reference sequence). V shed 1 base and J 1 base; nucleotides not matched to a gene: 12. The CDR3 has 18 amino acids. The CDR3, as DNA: TGTGCCAGCAGCTTAGGGTGGGCGGACAGGTCAGGGAACACTGAAGCTTTCTTT. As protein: CASSLGWADRSGNTEAFF.

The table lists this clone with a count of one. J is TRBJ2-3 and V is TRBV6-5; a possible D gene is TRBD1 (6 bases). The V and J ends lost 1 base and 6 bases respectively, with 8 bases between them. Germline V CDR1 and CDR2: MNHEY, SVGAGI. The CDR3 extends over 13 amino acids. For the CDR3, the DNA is TGTGCCAGCAGTTACTTCACAGGGGATACGCAGTATTTT. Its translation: CASSYFTGDTQYF.

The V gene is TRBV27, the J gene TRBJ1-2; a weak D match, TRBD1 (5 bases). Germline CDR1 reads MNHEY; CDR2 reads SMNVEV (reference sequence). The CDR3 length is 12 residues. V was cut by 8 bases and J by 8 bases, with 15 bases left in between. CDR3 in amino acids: CASGAGAAGYTF. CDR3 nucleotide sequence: TGTGCCAGCGGAGCCGGGGCCGCAGGCTACACCTTC.